Below are 15 T cell receptor beta chains sequenced from a single sample in a study of blood T cells in healthy people across ages. Sample-barcoded 5' priming and a J-beta primer mix drove a second PCR of roughly 7 to 11 cycles. Each CDR3 protein gets one entry after TCRdb re-called the 5' RACE reads with MiXCR. The sample lists 800,000 to 1,300,000 distinct CDR3 sequences, 20% to 25% seen once, with around 0.75% in the top ten. These data also formed part of another study, on T cells of mothers and their children.

Sequencing used blood. The receptors originated from a girl aged 2-10 years in good health.

Written as DNA, the CDR3 is TGTGCCAGCAAAAGCAGGGGGAGGACTGAAGCTTTCTTT. Protein sequence: CASKSRGRTEAFF. The chain carries TRBV7-9 and TRBJ1-1; 7 bases match TRBD1. Trimming removed 7 bases from V and 5 bases from J; junction bases left unmatched: 7. Per germline, CDR1 SEHNR and CDR2 FQNEAQ (reference sequence). The CDR3 is 13 amino acids.

This clonotype was counted a few times. The genes are TRBV9 and TRBJ2-7, with 12 positions matching TRBD1. This CDR3 is built from 16 residues. J lost 1 base, V lost 0 bases, and 2 bases had no gene match. The germline CDR1 and CDR2 sequences are SGDLS and YYNGEE. Here the CDR3 DNA reads TGTGCCAGCAGCGTAGCGGGACAGGGGGCATCCTACGAGCAGTACTTC. Translating gives CASSVAGQGASYEQYF.

This clonotype was seen a few times. The V and J genes are TRBV29-1 and TRBJ2-2; the D is unclear. V was trimmed by 4 bases and J by 1 base, leaving 7 bases between them. This CDR3 is built from 13 residues. Germline CDR1 SQVTM, CDR2 ANQGSEA. Here the CDR3 DNA reads TGCAGCGTTGTGGCTAGGAACACCGGGGAGCTGTTTTTT. Its protein product is CSVVARNTGELFF.

This chain connects TRBV20-1 to TRBJ2-3, with TRBD1 identical over 10 bases. Germline V gene lookup returns CDR1 DFQATT and CDR2 SNEGSKA (reference sequence). V was clipped by 3 bases and J by 10 bases; unmatched bases: 7. This CDR3 spans 13 amino acids. CDR3 nucleotide sequence: TGCAGTGCTAGCCTTCGACAGGGGGCTCCGCAGTATTTT. As protein: CSASLRQGAPQYF.

The chain couples TRBV6-1 to TRBJ2-7; 7 bases are a match to TRBD1. Germline values: CDR1 MNHNS, CDR2 SASEGT. V shed 2 bases and J 6 bases; nucleotides not matched to a gene: 10. This CDR3 is 15 amino acids long. Here the CDR3 reads CASSEPTGLGAEQYF. CDR3 DNA: TGTGCCAGCAGTGAACCGACAGGGTTAGGGGCCGAGCAGTACTTC.

The rearrangement uses TRBV20-1 and TRBJ1-1; D gene unclear. Germline values: CDR1 DFQATT, CDR2 SNEGSKA (reference sequence). Between the trimmed V and J ends, which lost 3 bases and 3 bases, there was a span of 14 bases. The length of the CDR3 is 14 residues. In DNA, the CDR3 is TGCAGTGCTAGGACTTCGGACGGCTACACTGAAGCTTTCTTT. Translating it yields CSARTSDGYTEAFF.

This sequence joins TRBV27 and TRBJ2-5; TRBD2 aligns across 11 bases. Matching the DNA end better, TRBJ2-1 makes the J call doubtful. Germline V lookup: CDR1 MNHEY, CDR2 SMNVEV (reference sequence). The CDR3 length is 19 residues. The CDR3 bases are TGTGCCAGCAGTTTTCTCCCACCCCAACTAGCGGGAGAGTACAATGAGCAGTTCTTC. This encodes CASSFLPPQLAGEYNEQFF.

This clonotype was seen a handful of times. This CDR3 reads CSARVRGDRVLFGYTF. The DNA for the CDR3 is TGCAGTGCTAGAGTAAGGGGGGACAGAGTTCTTTTTGGCTACACCTTC. The rearrangement joins TRBV20-1 to TRBJ1-2, with 7 bases aligning to TRBD1. The V and J ends lost 1 base and 7 bases, in that order; junction bases with no gene match: 15. This CDR3 has 16 residues. CDR1 and CDR2 from the germline V gene are DFQATT and SNEGSKA (reference sequence).

J is TRBJ2-5 and V is TRBV11-3; 7 nucleotides agree with TRBD2. The CDR3 length is 16 residues. The ends lost 3 bases at V and 3 bases at J; junction bases unmatched: 10. Germline CDR1 and CDR2: SGHNT and YENEEA. CDR3 sequence: CASSFLGGGPKETQYF. CDR3 coding DNA: TGTGCCAGCAGCTTTTTGGGCGGGGGACCCAAAGAGACCCAGTACTTC.

This clonotype has a handful of counts. The J gene is TRBJ1-3, the V gene TRBV10-3, with D maybe TRBD1 (5 bases). Per germline, CDR1 ENHRY and CDR2 SYGVKD. Trimming left V 7 bases short and J 0 bases short, with 13 bases between. The CDR3 is 15 residues long. This CDR3 is CAITGQRTSGNTIYF. The CDR3 DNA reads TGTGCCATCACAGGGCAGCGAACCTCTGGAAACACCATATATTTT.

This clonotype was detected many times. V usage is TRBV7-8 and J usage is TRBJ2-5, with a possible D match to TRBD1 (5 bases). Between the trimmed V and J ends, which lost 3 bases and 4 bases, there was a span of 15 bases. The CDR3 totals 15 residues. Germline CDR1 is SGHVS and CDR2 is FQNEAQ. The CDR3 here is CASSFIDSRVETQYF. The CDR3 DNA reads as TGTGCCAGCAGCTTTATAGACAGTAGGGTAGAGACCCAGTACTTC.

This clonotype was recorded a few times. This chain's CDR3 is CASSLDRGEADTQYF. For the CDR3, the DNA is TGTGCCAGCAGCTTAGACAGGGGTGAGGCAGATACGCAGTATTTT. The chain recombines TRBV4-2 with TRBJ2-3; 8 bases are shared with TRBD1. This CDR3 is built from 15 residues. Trimming took 5 bases from V and 4 from J; bases not matched to a gene: 8. Germline CDR1 is LGHNA and CDR2 is YNFKEQ.

The gene calls are TRBV5-1 and TRBJ2-6, with 7 positions matching TRBD1. Germline trimming cut 5 bases from V and 4 bases from J; bases unmatched to any gene: 9. This CDR3 has 16 amino acids. The V gene's germline CDR1 is SGHRS and CDR2 YFSETQ. In DNA, the CDR3 is TGCGCCAGCAGGCCCCGACAGGGATCAGGGGCCAACGTCCTGACTTTC. Protein product: CASRPRQGSGANVLTF.

In its sample, this clonotype was seen a few times. The V call is TRBV28, the J call TRBJ2-1; 11 nucleotides line up with TRBD2. CDR1 and CDR2 from the germline V gene are MDHEN and SYDVKM. V shed 7 bases and J 5 bases; nucleotides not matched to a gene: 7. This CDR3 is built from 15 residues. CDR3 nucleotide sequence: TGTGCCAGCATTTGGACTAGCGGGCAAAACAATGAGCAGTTCTTC. Its translation is CASIWTSGQNNEQFF.

As to this clonotype: Being one base from a much bigger clone, this may be a read error. This chain joins TRBV3-1 and TRBJ2-5; D might be TRBD1 (6 bases). CDR1 LGHDT and CDR2 YNNKEL come from the germline V gene (reference sequence). The CDR3 contains 13 residues. The CDR3 here is CVSSQTGAETQYF. The CDR3 nucleotides are TGTGTCAGCAGCCAGACAGGCGCAGAGACCCAGTACTTC.